This TCR beta chain was observed in a study of blood T cell repertoires in COVID-19. Study-level background: Sources were T cells, B-cell-depleted T cells, or PBMCs; the material itself was cDNA or gDNA.

The CDR3 extends over 13 amino acids. Per the germline V gene, CDR1 is SGHKS and CDR2 is YYEKEE (reference sequence). The ends were cut back, 5 bases at V and 3 bases at J, with 11 bases in the middle. As handled by the study authors: Reference gene primer amplification in the assay estimated nucleated cell counts. Assay used: immunoSEQ multiplex PCR; TCRdb lists only in-frame clones, some missing. The V and J calls and clone size are taken from that table; D and trimming were inferred from the DNA. The sample lists 67,000 or so clones; about 86% were seen once. The rearrangement uses TRBV5-5 and TRBJ1-1, with D perhaps matching TRBD1 (6 bases). Material: peripheral blood. The TCR sequence derives from a man aged 70-80 years with acute or convalescent COVID-19. CDR3 sequence reads: CASSPTGYTEAFF. The CDR3 DNA sequence: TGTGCCAGCAGTCCCACAGGGTACACTGAAGCTTTCTTT.